This T cell receptor beta chain was obtained from a study of T-cell memory formation after mild COVID-19. This clonotype was seen only a few times. The antigen remains unidentified. Whole-study results and caveats: There was no confirmation that second-wave clones peaking on day 37 were SARS-CoV-2 specific.

Each CDR3 protein is one row after TCRdb ran MiXCR on the 5' RACE reads. The profile shows 500,000 to 650,000 distinct CDR3 sequences, 20% to 25% of them singletons. CDR1 and CDR2 (germline): GTSNPN, SVGIG (reference sequence). The CDR3 extends over 11 amino acids. V was trimmed by 8 bases and J by 2 bases, leaving 10 bases between them. Sequencing was performed on PBMCs or a T cell subset sorted from them (not recorded which). This chain joins TRBV30 and TRBJ2-7, with D perhaps TRBD1 or TRBD2 (6 bases each). The sequence was collected from an adult woman who had mild COVID-19 (a few samples of this study predate the infection). Cell type and time point are not known. The CDR3 loop reads CAGGLTYEQYF. The CDR3 coding sequence is TGTGCCGGGGGGCTCACCTACGAGCAGTACTTC.